This T cell receptor (beta chain) was retrieved from a study of untreated major depressive disorder. Using immunoSEQ multiplex PCR, the repertoire was profiled, and TCRdb retains in-frame clones only, with some absent. The sample includes almost 20,000 clones, around 85% seen only once; the top ten take about 0.8%. Study conclusions and caveats: Findings may not generalize because the study sample was small. Depressed patients' CD4+ T cells carried increased TRBV05-01 (Vbeta 5.1) usage versus control CD4+ T cells.

Participants with major medical conditions, Axis I/II comorbidities, regular medication or illicit drug use were excluded. Concerning this clone itself: The target antigen is unknown.

Germline values: CDR1 MNHNS, CDR2 SASEGT. The ends were cut back, 1 base at V and 3 bases at J, with 7 bases in the middle. The CDR3 is 13 amino acids. The specimen sequenced was CD4+ T cells from PBMCs. The rearrangement links TRBV6-1 to TRBJ2-7; tentatively, D is TRBD1 (5 bases). The receptor was derived from a woman aged 25 to 39 in good health. CDR3 coding DNA: TGTGCCAGCAGTGAAGGCGACAGCTACGAGCAGTACTTC. Its translation is CASSEGDSYEQYF.